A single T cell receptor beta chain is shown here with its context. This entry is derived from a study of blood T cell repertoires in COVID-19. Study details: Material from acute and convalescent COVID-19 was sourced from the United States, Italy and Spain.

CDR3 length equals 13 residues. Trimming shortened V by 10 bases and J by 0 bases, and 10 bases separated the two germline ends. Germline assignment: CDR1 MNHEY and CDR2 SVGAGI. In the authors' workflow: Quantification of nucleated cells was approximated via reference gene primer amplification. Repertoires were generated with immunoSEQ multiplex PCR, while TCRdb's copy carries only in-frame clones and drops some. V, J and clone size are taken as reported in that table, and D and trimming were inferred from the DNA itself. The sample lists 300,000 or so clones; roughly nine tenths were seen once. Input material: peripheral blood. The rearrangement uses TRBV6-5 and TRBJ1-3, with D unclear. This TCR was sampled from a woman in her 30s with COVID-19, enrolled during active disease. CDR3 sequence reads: CAIRQISGNTIYF. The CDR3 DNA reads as TGTGCCATCCGACAAATCTCTGGAAACACCATATATTTT.